This TCR beta chain was observed in a study of blood T cell repertoires in COVID-19 (TCRdb year 2020). Background on the whole study: Collaborator samples came from the United States, Italy and Spain and covered acute and convalescent phases of COVID-19. The repertoires were made available in a free public database intended to serve as a resource for research on the immune response to SARS-CoV-2. Where HLA class I and class II types were available, the types were taken from metadata supplied by the sample provider, not from assay-based typing. The material from the prospective study consisted of cDNA or gDNA derived from T cells, B-cell-depleted T cells, or PBMCs. A de-identified subject ID, COVID-19 status, age in years and sex were almost always included in the sample metadata. The samples were drawn from the first 160 participants of the ongoing ImmuneRACE study and from under 1,500 subjects provided by 6 global collaborators. The dataset comprised deeply sampled blood TCRbeta repertoires from subjects exposed to, actively infected with, or recovered from COVID-19. Study-wide conclusions, independent of this receptor: How much clinical and demographic metadata was included differed by source and by participant, and the metadata was provided uncurated.

TCRbeta CDR3 regions were amplified from genomic DNA by means of the immunoSEQ Assay, a bias-controlled multiplex PCR. Per the original workflow: Within the assay, amplification of reference gene primers was used to estimate how many nucleated cells each sample contained. To quantify the absolute abundance of each unique TCRbeta CDR3 rearrangement, sequence reads were collapsed and filtered. For each sample, productive Simpson clonality was calculated as the square root of Simpson's diversity index across productive rearrangements. TCRdb took this table from immuneACCESS and kept in-frame rearrangements with V and J called. Such tables lack part of the clones; where checked against another copy, unresolved V genes explain under half of the gap, and the rest is unexplained. V and J calls and clone size are given by that table; D and trimming were obtained from the DNA. The sample table records fewer than 200,000 clones; roughly 84% of these occur just once. The ten most abundant clones make up 15% to 20% of the sample.

On this clone: This clone's antigen is unknown. Base qualities are not at hand, and no much larger clone is one base apart.

Participants in the prospective study were enrolled through a virtual design, were aged about 18 to 89 years, and lived in roughly 24 United States geographic areas. To assign participants to cohorts, the prospective study relied on clinical history that participants themselves reported in a screening survey and a study questionnaire. For ImmuneRACE Cohort 3, a participant was defined as recovered based on two consecutive negative NP/OP PCR tests, clearance by a healthcare professional, or resolution of symptoms. Each participant in the prospective study had whole blood, serum and a nasopharyngeal or oropharyngeal swab collected by mobile phlebotomists. Participants in the prospective study had the option to provide additional blood draws and questionnaires over a roughly 2-month period. Before DNA extraction, blood samples from the prospective study were shipped at room temperature or frozen.

Including cysteine and phenylalanine, the CDR3 has 15 amino acids. The only DNA kept is the CDR3, 45 bases in frame from the first base. Cut back by 2 bases and 5 bases, the V and J ends lie 15 bases apart. CDR1 and CDR2, per the germline V gene (reference sequence), are LNHDA and SQIVND. Sequenced material: PBMCs or T cells enriched from blood (not recorded which). The receptor was isolated from a man aged 55-75 years who had recovered from COVID-19. The V and J genes are TRBV19 and TRBJ1-1, with a weak D call of TRBD1 (6 bases match). The nucleotide sequence is given as TGTGCCAGTAGTATACAGGGGTCATTGGGTACTGAAGCTTTCTTT. Its protein is CASSIQGSLGTEAFF.